The subject of this entry is one T cell receptor beta chain. Its antigen remains unidentified. This CDR3 has 12 amino acids. From germline, CDR1 is MDHEN and CDR2 SYDVKM. The V gene lost 5 bases and the J gene lost 11 bases, with 16 bases spanning the gap. The data originate from a study of radiation and T cells in renal cell carcinoma. The overall study: Nephrectomy followed 15 Gy stereotactic body radiation by 4 weeks.

General study results and limits: In blood, top tumor clones expanded by 2 weeks, shrinking by 4.

The protocol was immunoSEQ multiplex PCR, while the TCRdb copy is restricted to in-frame clones and leaves out a portion. This table holds about 140,000 clones, 83% found once. This sample's time point: baseline pretreatment blood. Treatment of the sample: 15 Gy SBRT to primary tumor, nephrectomy 4 weeks later. This clonotype was sampled from a woman aged 50 to 60 with renal cell carcinoma. This chain connects TRBV28 to TRBJ2-7, with D unclear. Sequences were derived from blood, sampled from a patient whose treatment included radiotherapy and nephrectomy. The CDR3 loop is CASSRSYSPKYF. DNA of the CDR3: TGTGCCAGCAGTCGTTCCTATAGCCCTAAGTACTTC.